What follows describes a single TCR beta chain. The antigen it recognizes is unknown. One base away there is no much larger clone; base qualities are not given. V is reduced by 3 bases and J by 1 base, leaving a spacing of 9 bases between them. The CDR3 has 15 amino acids, counting the end cysteine and phenylalanine. Of the read, only the CDR3 DNA is kept; its 45 bases are in frame from base 1. The germline V gene supplies CDR1 SGHTA and CDR2 FQGNSA. The cohort comprised under 700 healthy bone marrow donors. Cohort members were all nominally healthy when sampled, although unrecorded immune exposures were likely present. The donor was CMV seropositive and belonged to the group of 250 to 350 seropositive cohort members. A peripheral blood sample was collected from each donor, and TCR beta sequencing was performed on peripheral blood mononuclear cells. Genomic DNA extraction from the blood cell samples was performed with the Qiagen DNeasy Blood Extraction Kit.

Library prep was done by the immunoSEQ multiplex PCR assay. A mixture of 60 forward primers for TCR Vbeta segments and 13 reverse primers for TCR Jbeta segments was used in the multiplex PCR. A multiplex PCR assay on genomic DNA amplified the CDR3 region of rearranged TCR beta genes. Amplified TCR beta libraries were sequenced as 87-base-pair reads on the Illumina HiSeq System. From the authors' description of their analysis: A later analysis tallied tens of millions of unique TCR beta chains across the approximately 670 repertoires, and about 12 million of those chains were shared by two or more donors. To remove PCR and sequencing errors, raw reads were error-corrected and collapsed into unique sequences using a nearest-neighbor algorithm that merged closely related sequences. CDR3 sequences were aligned to IMGT reference sequences to assign V, D and J gene segments. Each retained sequence needed at least a six-nucleotide match to both a V gene segment and a J gene segment. A rearrangement counted as productive if the CDR3 had no stop codons and remained in frame with V and J, and every other rearrangement counted as non-productive. CDR3 was defined by IMGT convention, running from the second conserved V-encoded cysteine to the conserved J-encoded phenylalanine. In an earlier analysis of approximately 500 of the donors, sequences lacking an unambiguous match to a single V gene segment were excluded. In an earlier analysis of 587 of the donors, a V segment was called functional when productive rearrangements were above 56.7%, and segregating when the standard deviation between donors exceeded 5%. To diagnose cytomegalovirus status from the catalog of TCR beta chain sequences, a statistical classification framework was built. In a later analysis, TCR nucleotide sequences were compared against IMGT/GENE-DB human TR gene sequences so that V and J genes could be assigned. In a later analysis, CDR3 sequences and most-parsimonious VDJ recombination scenarios were assigned using the TCRdist pipeline. In a later analysis, each TCR beta chain was defined by its CDR3 amino acid sequence together with its V-gene family, and reads lacking a unique V-gene family were excluded. To address suspected cross-contamination and a sequencing artifact, a later analysis removed 592 highly shared, low-generation-probability nucleotide sequences. For each public chain, a later analysis derived a clonal expansion index from normalized ranks of inferred template counts within each repertoire. Generation probabilities in a later analysis came from a VDJ recombination model fitted to out-of-frame rearrangements, and those results were checked against IGoR. Hypergeometric tests were used in a later analysis to score TCR-TCR, TCR-HLA and TCR-CMV co-occurrence, with a repertoire-size bias correction applied to the TCR pairs. To estimate false discovery rates, a later analysis permuted the HLA or CMV assignments 20 times. In a later analysis, co-occurring TCRs were grouped using DBSCAN, with TCRdist sequence similarity added in when clustering inside HLA-allele-positive subsets. Repertoires with fewer than 30,000 or more than 120,000 public chains were left out of co-occurrence clustering, as were roughly five repertoires with anomalous nucleotide sharing. TCRdb carries this immuneACCESS record with in-frame sequences only. Its versions omit some clonotypes, under half of them owing to an unresolved V gene in the studies checked, with the rest unexplained. From that table come the V and J calls and clone size; the DNA was used to work out D and trimming. The sample profile shows 120,000 or so clones; 65% to 75% of them were found once. About 6% of the sample rests with the top ten.

The data belong to a study of cytomegalovirus exposure and HLA in healthy donors (dated by TCRdb to about 2017). Study-level background: According to an earlier analysis of several hundred of the donors, 150 million to 200 million T cells yielded roughly 110 million unique TCR beta sequences and 276 Gb of sequence data. An early release that covered roughly 600 HLA-typed donors contained around 300 gigabases of sequencing data and tens of millions of unique TCR sequences. Among the roughly 410 genotyped donors, 75% to 90% belonged to the genetic ancestry cluster associated with self-reported Caucasian donors. The study was designed to test whether signatures of past pathogen exposure could be identified by cataloging public T cell receptors. The study profiled the T cell repertoires of hundreds of subjects by immunosequencing and related them to cytomegalovirus serostatus. Along with the roughly 670-subject first cohort, a separate validation cohort of over a hundred different subjects was used. The study combined high-throughput TCR immunosequencing, statistical association of individual TCRs with disease status, and machine learning to predict cytomegalovirus infection status. In a later analysis, previously published TCR beta repertoires from 670 or so donors were re-analyzed and high-resolution HLA genotyping was added so that TCR occurrence patterns could be studied. Rather than using new phenotypic data, the later analysis identified candidate immune exposures from TCR beta sequences and from how often those sequences occurred across donors. An earlier analysis of around 640 of the donors used high-throughput TCR beta sequencing to judge whether each TCR beta V gene segment behaved as functional or pseudogenic. Donor age, sex, ethnicity and CMV serostatus were compiled alongside the repertoire data. Genome-wide SNP genotypes for about 65% of the roughly 670 donors were used in a later genetic analysis, which treated that subset as a discovery cohort. Every repertoire in the discovery cohort had been generated on one and the same sequencing platform. Both class I and class II loci were covered by HLA typing, at four-digit resolution. Typing coverage differed by locus: A, B, C, DRB1 and DQB1 were typed in roughly 620-640 donors, DQA1 in about 560, DPA1 in 600 to 610, and DPB1 in approximately 450. Because of strong linkage in the cohort, five DR-DQ haplotypes were treated as single units for association and clustering. Among roughly 400 genotyped donors of the cohort, an average of roughly 230,000 unique TCR beta nucleotide sequences was sequenced per donor, of which approximately 19% were non-productive.

The paper's findings and limits, for the study overall: HLA typing was unavailable for some donors at each locus, so association tests used only the typed subset. The only immune exposure information available for the cohort was CMV serostatus. It was suggested by the authors that the approach could potentially be generalized to other disease states and immunological phenotypes. A later analysis found that HLA-associated TCR beta chains were more clonally expanded and had lower generation probabilities than equally common non-associated chains. Specific HLA alleles were associated with roughly 17,000 TCR beta sequences at a false discovery rate of 0.05 in a later analysis. The presence/absence analyses assumed that sequencing depth was roughly uniform across donors, and that assumption may not be true. Cytomegalovirus status was reported to be diagnosed by the classifier with high specificity and sensitivity in both the original and validation cohorts. A cluster of highly shared sequence variants was judged likely to be a technical artifact of the sequencing pipeline. The earlier analysis of about 600 of the donors excluded some 15 rarely observed V segments, including chromosome 9 orphons, because counts were too low. In a later analysis, most CMV-associated TCR beta chains were found to appear HLA-restricted, with HLA associations seemingly driven largely by CMV exposure. While some public TCRs were present in many individuals, most TCR sequences turned up only very rarely across donors. Some IMGT-functional V segments, including TRBV6-2 and TRBV6-3, could not be told apart with the 87-base-pair reads, so those segments were excluded. V-gene and J-gene trimming of TCR beta chains was associated with a missense DCLRE1C variant in a later genetic analysis, and the association was replicated in an independent cohort. A few of the identified cytomegalovirus-associated TCR beta chains were confirmed in vitro to be specific for cytomegalovirus antigens. Linkage disequilibrium might explain the correlated functional status among segregating V segments, but an unknown experimental factor could not be ruled out. In a later analysis, several top co-occurrence clusters were reported to appear linked to parvovirus B19, influenza, CMV and Epstein-Barr virus. In an earlier analysis of some 640 of the donors, most TCR beta V segments were observed in productive rearrangements about 90% or about 30% of the time, broadly matching IMGT annotations. Assigning TCR associations to individual alleles was difficult when HLA alleles, especially DR and DQ, strongly co-occurred. The study gave a list of under 200 TCR beta chains associated with cytomegalovirus. The cohort was sequenced for TCR beta chains only, and without alpha or paired-chain data the features that could be detected were limited. According to a later genetic analysis, donors in an Asian-associated ancestry cluster had fewer N-insertions in productive TCRs than the roughly 670-donor mean. In a later analysis, TCR association rates were found to vary across HLA loci, with the most associated TCRs seen for DRB1 alleles and the fewest for HLA-C alleles. A further reported finding was that TCR beta sequences accurately predicted the HLA-A and HLA-B alleles for most subjects in the first cohort.

The material sequenced was PBMCs. This TCR derives from a woman between 50 and 59 years old in good health and CMV-seropositive. The chain is made from TRBV7-2 and TRBJ1-4; D gene: possibly TRBD1, on 5 matching bases. In nucleotide form, the sequence is TGTGCCAGCAGCTTTGGGGGGGGAACTAATGAAAAACTGTTTTTT. Its product reads: CASSFGGGTNEKLFF.